Below, one T cell receptor beta chain is given with its context. This record belongs to a study of blood T cell repertoires in COVID-19. Study summary: PBMCs, B-cell-depleted T cells, or T cells were the source of the cDNA or gDNA that made up the material.

Germline V CDR1 and CDR2: SGHRS, YFSETQ. Trimming left V 3 bases short and J 2 bases short, with 21 bases between. CDR3 length equals 18 residues. Some clones are missing from TCRdb's copy, which holds only in-frame ones; the method was immunoSEQ multiplex PCR. The profile covers some 76,000 clones, with just over 90% appearing a single time and about 5.1% taken by the ten largest. The specimen was peripheral blood. The TCR was taken from a woman between 18 and 30 years old with acute or convalescent COVID-19. The chain combines TRBV5-1 with TRBJ2-1; tentatively, D is TRBD2 (6 bases). This CDR3 is CASSSYMGSGEAYNEQFF. Here the CDR3 DNA reads TGCGCCAGCAGCTCCTACATGGGATCGGGGGAGGCCTACAATGAGCAGTTCTTC. The full variable domain, in which reference TRBV5-1 and TRBJ2-1 provide the parts outside the CDR3, is KAGVTQTPRYLIKTRGQQVTLSCSPISGHRSVSWYQQTPGQGLQFLFEYFSETQRNKGNFPGRFSGRQFSNSRSEMNVSTLELGDSALYLCASSSYMGSGEAYNEQFFGPGTRLTVL.